This TCR beta chain originates from a study of blood T cell repertoires in COVID-19. The germline gives CDR1 SGHDT, CDR2 YYEEEE. Trimming pared 2 bases from V and 2 bases from J, leaving 12 bases between. The CDR3 length is 15 residues. TCRdb's table, derived via immunoSEQ multiplex PCR, lists solely in-frame clones and lacks some. The sample lists approximately 220,000 clones, approximately 86% occurring once. The chain recombines TRBV5-6 with TRBJ2-3; D is perhaps TRBD1 (5 bases). The sequence derives from a woman aged 25 to 45 who had been exposed to COVID-19. Specimen: PBMCs or T cells enriched from blood (not recorded which). In DNA, the CDR3 is TGTGCCAGCAGCTTCCCGCCAGGGCTCACAGATACGCAGTATTTT. The encoded protein is CASSFPPGLTDTQYF.